This passage covers 24 T cell receptor beta chains from one sample sequenced in a study of breast tumors, draining lymph nodes, adjacent tissues. Samples came from axillary lymph nodes draining the breast cancer. TCRdb recomputed calls from the multiplex PCR reads with MiXCR, one row per CDR3 protein. This sample has about 180,000 distinct CDR3 sequences; around a third occur once, and the top ten carry 3% to 4.5%. Sequenced: axillary lymph node tissue. Source of these receptors: a female donor with breast cancer. Some clones in this sample may be carry-over from other donors' samples.

There are many counts of this clonotype. The chain joins TRBV7-8 to TRBJ2-4; no reliable D call. There are 16 residues in the CDR3. Looked up from germline, CDR1 is SGHVS and CDR2 is FQNEAQ. Trimming stripped 5 bases from V and 12 bases from J, with 26 bases between. The CDR3 reads CASSPTSLFMLGNQYF. The DNA for the CDR3 is TGTGCCAGCAGCCCGACAAGCCTATTTATGCTAGGTAATCAGTACTTC. Drawing the rest from reference TRBV7-8 and TRBJ2-4, the complete variable domain is GAGVSQSPRYKVAKRGQDVALRCDPISGHVSLFWYQQALGQGPEFLTYFQNEAQLDKSGLPSDRFFAERPEGSVSTLKIQRTQQEDSAVYLCASSPTSLFMLGNQYFGAGTRLSVL.

This clonotype was picked up many times. The chain employs TRBV7-3 and TRBJ2-2; 7 bases align to TRBD2. The CDR3 extends over 15 amino acids. V was pared by 8 bases and J by 2 bases, with 8 bases of the junction left unmatched. Germline V gene sequence: CDR1 SGHTA, CDR2 FQGTGA. The CDR3 DNA reads TGTGCCAGCGGAACGGGGGGACGAAACACCGGGGAGCTGTTTTTT. Residues: CASGTGGRNTGELFF.

This clonotype occurred many times. This chain links TRBV5-8 with TRBJ2-5, with D perhaps matching TRBD1 (6 bases). The germline CDR1 and CDR2 sequences are SGHTS and YDEGEE. V gave up 1 base and J gave up 2 bases, with 9 bases separating them. The CDR3 consists of 14 residues. The CDR3: CASSLWGTQETQYF. The CDR3 nucleotides read TGTGCCAGCAGCTTGTGGGGGACACAAGAGACCCAGTACTTC.

In this sample, this clonotype turned up a few times. This chain joins TRBV20-1 and TRBJ1-1, with D unresolved. This CDR3 has 13 residues. The germline V gene encodes CDR1 DFQATT and CDR2 SNEGSKA (reference sequence). Trimming removed 3 bases at V and 1 base at J, with 9 bases between. The DNA of the CDR3 is TGCAGTGCTAGGCGACCGGGGAACACTGAAGCTTTCTTT. Its protein product is CSARRPGNTEAFF.

This chain links TRBV11-2 with TRBJ2-7; possibly TRBD2 for D (7 bases). The germline gives CDR1 SGHAT, CDR2 FQNNGV. CDR3 size: 16 residues. Trimming removed 2 bases at V and 3 bases at J, with 17 bases between. The CDR3 region is CASSLSRGLAVYEQYF. The CDR3 coding sequence is TGTGCCAGCAGCTTATCCCGGGGGCTAGCGGTCTACGAGCAGTACTTC.

This sequence joins TRBV7-3 and TRBJ1-3; no clear D gene. Germline lookup yields CDR1 SGHTA and CDR2 FQGTGA. This CDR3 spans 16 amino acids. V dropped 2 bases and J dropped 4 bases, with 15 bases sitting between them. The CDR3 is CASSLGHASGGNTIYF. CDR3 bases: TGTGCCAGCAGCTTAGGTCACGCTAGCGGAGGAAACACCATATATTTT.

This clonotype was seen repeatedly, ten times or more. This chain links TRBV29-1 with TRBJ2-1; D gene uncertain. Germline V lookup: CDR1 SQVTM, CDR2 ANQGSEA. Trimming shortened V by 7 bases and J by 6 bases, and 10 bases separated the two germline ends. The CDR3 extends over 11 amino acids. As DNA, the CDR3 is TGCAGCGCCGCCTTTTCCAATGAGCAGTTCTTC. It translates to CSAAFSNEQFF.

Ten or more counts support this clonotype. This sequence joins TRBV6-1 and TRBJ2-5; weak D call: TRBD1 (6 bases). Trimming left V 6 bases short and J 5 bases short, with 13 bases between. The CDR3 consists of 13 residues. Germline CDR1 reads MNHNS; CDR2 reads SASEGT. As DNA, the CDR3 is TGTGCCAGCAGGGACAGCTTCAGGGAGACCCAGTACTTC. This translates into CASRDSFRETQYF.

The chain uses TRBV6-6 and TRBJ1-3; the D gene is possibly TRBD1 (5 bases). CDR3 size: 11 residues. Germline V gene data show CDR1 as MNHNY and CDR2 as SVGAGI (reference sequence). V lost 2 bases and J lost 11, with 7 bases in between. The CDR3 sequence: CASSYGGAIYF. DNA of the CDR3: TGTGCCAGCAGTTACGGAGGGGCCATATATTTT.

Here the CDR3 DNA reads TGTGCCAGCAGTGATGAGAGACGGCTGAACACTGAAGCTTTCTTT. Protein sequence: CASSDERRLNTEAFF. The chain recombines TRBV25-1 with TRBJ1-1, with no clear D. Looked up from germline, CDR1 is MGHDK and CDR2 is SYGVNS. The V gene lost 3 bases and the J gene lost 0 bases, with 11 bases spanning the gap. This CDR3 contains 15 residues.

This clonotype came up many times. The chain uses TRBV20-1 and TRBJ2-2, with 11 bases fitting TRBD1. Germline CDR1 reads DFQATT; CDR2 reads SNEGSKA (reference sequence). J lost 4 bases, V lost 4 bases, and 5 bases had no gene match. The CDR3 runs 15 residues. The chain's CDR3 is CSAKGQGAITGELFF. CDR3 in DNA: TGCAGTGCTAAAGGACAGGGGGCCATCACCGGGGAGCTGTTTTTT.

The rearrangement uses TRBV5-1 and TRBJ2-7; D call uncertain. CDR1 is SGHRS and CDR2 is YFSETQ in the germline V gene. Deletions cut 4 bases from V and 9 bases from J, with 23 bases between. This CDR3 has 15 residues. The CDR3 DNA sequence: TGCGCCAGCAGCCCCAGGCCGGTTCGCGAGGACGGGCAGTACTTC. Encoded protein: CASSPRPVREDGQYF.

This clonotype was seen ten or more times. The chain combines TRBV24-1 with TRBJ2-5, with 14 bases aligning to TRBD2. Germline V gene sequence: CDR1 KGHDR, CDR2 SFDVKD. V shed 5 bases, J shed 1 base, and the junction held 2 bases outside the gene matches. There are 16 residues in the CDR3. CDR3 DNA: TGTGCCACCAGTGGACTAGCGGGAGGGTTCCAAGAGACCCAGTACTTC. Its protein is CATSGLAGGFQETQYF.

A note on this clonotype: A read error may produce the germline difference seen at one junction end. This chain uses TRBV6-6 with TRBJ2-7, with D possibly being TRBD2 (6 bases). The CDR3 totals 12 residues. Germline CDR1 MNHNY, CDR2 SVGAGI (reference sequence). The CDR3: CASSHSGDEQYF. CDR3 in DNA: TGTGCCAGCAGTCACTCGGGAGACGAGCAGTACTTC.

This clonotype showed up many times. V usage is TRBV7-9 and J usage is TRBJ2-7; 9 bases fit TRBD2. The CDR3 covers 14 residues. Germline V lookup: CDR1 SEHNR, CDR2 FQNEAQ (reference sequence). V was pared by 5 bases and J by 2 bases, with 4 bases of the junction left unmatched. CDR3 loop: CASSGLAYPYEQYF. In DNA, the CDR3 is TGTGCCAGCAGCGGACTAGCGTACCCCTACGAGCAGTACTTC.

This clonotype occurred many times. The CDR3: CASSLNPGPATYEQYF. The CDR3 DNA follows: TGTGCCAGCAGCTTAAATCCGGGGCCAGCAACCTACGAGCAGTACTTC. The genes are TRBV7-2 and TRBJ2-7, with D tentatively TRBD1 or TRBD2 (5 bases each). Looked up from germline, CDR1 is SGHTA and CDR2 is FQGNSA. The V end lost 2 bases, the J end lost 2 bases, and 16 bases lay between the germline ends. The CDR3 is made up of 16 amino acids.

The chain couples TRBV29-1 to TRBJ1-2, with D hard to call. The V and J ends lost 3 bases and 4 bases respectively, with 9 bases between them. Germline assignment: CDR1 SQVTM and CDR2 ANQGSEA. The CDR3 runs 12 residues. The chain's CDR3 is CSVEYDLYGYTF. The CDR3 DNA sequence: TGCAGCGTTGAGTACGACCTCTATGGCTACACCTTC.

This clonotype was counted between two and nine times. The chain has TRBV28 and TRBJ2-2; possibly TRBD2 for D (6 bases). Looked up from germline, CDR1 is MDHEN and CDR2 is SYDVKM. There are 15 residues in the CDR3. The germline V and J ends were trimmed by 2 bases and 6 bases, with 13 bases remaining between them. This CDR3 reads CASSLAGSVAGELFF. CDR3 nucleotides: TGTGCCAGCAGTTTAGCGGGATCGGTTGCCGGGGAGCTGTTTTTT.

There are many counts of this clonotype. The chain uses TRBV7-2 and TRBJ1-5; no reliable D call. Germline V CDR1 and CDR2: SGHTA, FQGNSA. CDR3 length: 14 residues. V was pared by 4 bases and J by 0 bases, with 7 bases between. For the CDR3, the DNA is TGTGCCAGCAGCTCCCAGCATAGCAATCAGCCCCAGCATTTT. It encodes CASSSQHSNQPQHF.

Only a few counts were recorded for this clonotype. This may be a read error, as it is one base from a much larger clone. This rearrangement joins TRBV20-1 to TRBJ2-1; 8 positions match TRBD2. V trimming: 5 bases; J trimming: 7 bases; junction bases outside the gene matches: 13. This CDR3 is 15 amino acids long. The germline V gene has CDR1 DFQATT and CDR2 SNEGSKA (reference sequence). This CDR3 reads CSAPPGLGGTNEQFF. CDR3 sequence (DNA): TGCAGTGCTCCTCCGGGACTAGGAGGGACGAATGAGCAGTTCTTC.

V gene TRBV11-2 combines with J gene TRBJ1-2; possibly TRBD1 for D (5 bases). Per germline, CDR1 SGHAT and CDR2 FQNNGV. The CDR3 covers 12 residues. V shed 6 bases and J shed 6 bases, with 11 bases lying between them. The CDR3 here is CASRPGDHGYTF. CDR3 nucleotide sequence: TGTGCCAGCAGACCGGGGGACCATGGCTACACCTTC.

This clonotype has more than one count but fewer than ten. Here the CDR3 omits its conserved ending phenylalanine or tryptophan, so a read error is the likely source. The chain carries TRBV6-1 and TRBJ2-1, with 8 bases aligning to TRBD2. This CDR3 comprises 13 residues. V gave up 6 bases and J gave up 5 bases; unmatched junction bases: 3. CDR1 and CDR2 (germline): MNHNS, SASEGT. CDR3: CASRGLAHNEQFL. CDR3 bases: TGTGCCAGCAGAGGACTAGCCCACAATGAGCAGTTCCTC.

Many counts were recorded for this clonotype. The chain employs TRBV9 and TRBJ2-5, with TRBD1 matching over 12 bases. The CDR3 consists of 16 residues. Germline values: CDR1 SGDLS, CDR2 YYNGEE. Unmatched junction bases numbered 9, after V lost 4 bases and J lost 5 bases. Here the CDR3 reads CASSLGQGAGTETQYF. The CDR3 region has the DNA TGTGCCAGCAGCCTGGGACAGGGGGCTGGTACGGAGACCCAGTACTTC.

Worth noting for this clonotype: A much larger clone differs by one base, so this may be a read error. V is TRBV28 and J is TRBJ2-3; D gene unclear. From germline, CDR1 is MDHEN and CDR2 SYDVKM. The CDR3 contains 16 residues. This CDR3 reads CAGSPLGTKAADTQYF. DNA for the CDR3: TGTGCCGGCAGCCCATTAGGTACCAAGGCAGCAGATACGCAGTATTTT. Combining the CDR3 with reference TRBV28 and TRBJ2-3 gives the whole variable domain DVKVTQSSRYLVKRTGEKVFLECVQDMDHENMFWYRQDPGLGLRLIYFSYDVKMKEKGDIPEGYSVSREKKERFSLILESASTNQTSMYLCAGSPLGTKAADTQYFGPGTRLTVL.